This paragraph reports one T cell receptor beta chain. Produced via immunoSEQ multiplex PCR; TCRdb's table is partial and in-frame only. The sample has about 2.4 million clones; approximately 94% are singletons. Caucasian adults living in Nashville, Tennessee, provided all samples. V was pared by 7 bases and J by 1 base, with 13 bases between. From germline, CDR1 is SQVTM and CDR2 ANQGSEA. CDR3 size: 13 residues. The record originates from a study of shared clonotypes between healthy human individuals. The specimen sequenced was naive CD4+ T cells from PBMCs. Regarding subset: CD45RA+ positively selected. The V and J genes are TRBV29-1 and TRBJ2-5; TRBD1 might be the D (6 bases). The receptor was isolated from a young man in good health. Some clones in this sample may be carry-over from other donors' samples. In DNA, the CDR3 is TGCAGCGCAACGAGGACAGTCCAAGAGACCCAGTACTTC. Protein: CSATRTVQETQYF.